The 4 T cell receptor beta chains reported below all come from one sample, sequenced in a study of control samples from healthy donors and cancer patients. Clones were sequenced by immunoSEQ multiplex PCR, and TCRdb holds only the in-frame ones, with some missing. The sample lists tens of thousands of clones, roughly nine tenths occurring once. The sequenced sample was blood. Every receptor here comes from a man aged 45-65 years in good health.

This clone was observed a handful of times. The CDR3 is CASSHRAGTYFEAFF. The CDR3 nucleotides read TGTGCCAGCAGCCATCGGGCCGGGACATACTTTGAAGCTTTCTTT. The rearrangement joins TRBV11-3 to TRBJ1-1; D perhaps matches TRBD1 (6 bases). Germline loops: CDR1 SGHNT, CDR2 YENEEA. This CDR3 spans 15 amino acids. The V and J ends lost 5 bases and 7 bases respectively, with 20 bases between them. The variable domain in full, with the rest retrieved from reference TRBV11-3 and TRBJ1-1, is EAGVVQSPRYKIIEKKQPVAFWCNPISGHNTLYWYLQNLGQGPELLIRYENEEAVDDSQLPKDRFSAERLKGVDSTLKIQPAELGDSAVYLCASSHRAGTYFEAFFGQGTRLTVV.

The rearrangement joins TRBV7-9 to TRBJ2-1; 9 positions agree with TRBD1. There are 15 residues in the CDR3. V dropped 4 bases and J dropped 3; count of bases not matched to a gene: 4. Germline loops: CDR1 SEHNR, CDR2 FQNEAQ (reference sequence). CDR3 sequence: CASSSRDRVYNEQFF. CDR3 in DNA: TGTGCCAGCAGCTCACGGGACAGGGTCTACAATGAGCAGTTCTTC.

The chain carries TRBV5-6 and TRBJ1-1; D gene uncertain. The CDR3 is 15 amino acids. Germline CDR1 reads SGHDT; CDR2 reads YYEEEE. V was cut by 0 bases and J by 5 bases, with 14 bases left in between. The CDR3 DNA reads TGTGCCAGCAGCTTGGACTACGGCCCGAGGACTGAAGCTTTCTTT. Translated: CASSLDYGPRTEAFF.

This clone has a handful of counts. The rearrangement joins TRBV5-6 to TRBJ2-2; D is possibly TRBD2 (5 bases). This CDR3 comprises 16 residues. V lost 2 bases to trimming and J lost 0 bases, with 11 bases between them. The V gene's germline CDR1 is SGHDT and CDR2 YYEEEE. CDR3 in amino acids: CASSLLGRSNTGELFF. The CDR3 nucleotides read TGTGCCAGCAGCTTATTAGGGAGATCGAACACCGGGGAGCTGTTTTTT.